Given below is one T cell receptor beta chain in context. Its antigen is not identified. Data came from immunoSEQ multiplex PCR; TCRdb stores just in-frame clones and leaves some out. The data show 100,000 to 120,000 clones, 80% to 95% seen once. The entry originates in a study of graft-versus-host responses after intestinal transplantation. Study details: Every transplant recipient was induced with anti-thymocyte globulin, then maintained on tacrolimus and steroids for two to three years. Broader study findings: Within allografts, high graft-versus-host to host-versus-graft clonal ratios were seen among patients with graft-donor T cell macrochimerism.

V was clipped by 1 base and J by 0 bases, with 4 bases between them. Germline CDR1 and CDR2: GTSNPN and SVGIG (reference sequence). This CDR3 contains 13 residues. Material: unstimulated CD8+ T cells sorted from spleen or lymph node cells, obtained before intestinal transplant. The sequence came from a human donor who received an intestinal transplant. The V call is TRBV30, the J call TRBJ2-1; D gene uncertain. CDR3 residues: CAWSDYSYNEQFF. In DNA, the CDR3 is TGTGCCTGGAGTGACTACTCCTACAATGAGCAGTTCTTC. The full variable domain, rest sourced from reference TRBV30 and TRBJ2-1, is SQTIHQWPATLVQPVGSPLSLECTVEGTSNPNLYWYRQAAGRGLQLLFYSVGIGQISSEVPQNLSASRPQDRQFILSSKKLLLSDSGFYLCAWSDYSYNEQFFGPGTRLTVL.